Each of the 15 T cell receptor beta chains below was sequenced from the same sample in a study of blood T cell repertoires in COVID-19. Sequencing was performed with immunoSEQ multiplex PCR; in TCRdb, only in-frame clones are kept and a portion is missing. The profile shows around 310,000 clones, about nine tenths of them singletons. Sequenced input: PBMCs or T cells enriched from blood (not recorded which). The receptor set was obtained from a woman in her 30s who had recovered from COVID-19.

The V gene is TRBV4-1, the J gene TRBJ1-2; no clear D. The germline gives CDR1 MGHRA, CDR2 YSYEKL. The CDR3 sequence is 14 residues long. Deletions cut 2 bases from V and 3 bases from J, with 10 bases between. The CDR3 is CASSQPGNDYGYTF. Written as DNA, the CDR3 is TGCGCCAGCAGCCAACCCGGGAACGACTATGGCTACACCTTC.

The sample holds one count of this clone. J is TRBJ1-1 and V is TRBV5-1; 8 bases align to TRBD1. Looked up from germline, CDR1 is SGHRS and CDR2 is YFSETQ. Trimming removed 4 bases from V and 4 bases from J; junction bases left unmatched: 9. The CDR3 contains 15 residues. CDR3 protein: CASSLLQGAATEAFF. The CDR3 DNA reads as TGCGCCAGCAGCCTCCTTCAGGGGGCCGCCACTGAAGCTTTCTTT.

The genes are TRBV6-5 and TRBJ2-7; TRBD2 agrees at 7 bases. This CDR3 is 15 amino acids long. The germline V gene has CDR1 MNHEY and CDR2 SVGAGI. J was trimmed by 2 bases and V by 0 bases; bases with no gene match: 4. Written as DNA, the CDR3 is TGTGCCAGCAGTTACTCGGCTAGCGGAGCCTACGAGCAGTACTTC. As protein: CASSYSASGAYEQYF.

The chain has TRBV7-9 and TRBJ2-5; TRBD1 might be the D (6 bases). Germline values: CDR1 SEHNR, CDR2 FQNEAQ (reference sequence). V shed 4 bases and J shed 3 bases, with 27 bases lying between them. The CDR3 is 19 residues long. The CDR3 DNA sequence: TGTGCCAGCAGCTCTCCGAACTCCGAGGACAGACTAAAAGAAGAGACCCAGTACTTC. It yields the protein CASSSPNSEDRLKEETQYF.

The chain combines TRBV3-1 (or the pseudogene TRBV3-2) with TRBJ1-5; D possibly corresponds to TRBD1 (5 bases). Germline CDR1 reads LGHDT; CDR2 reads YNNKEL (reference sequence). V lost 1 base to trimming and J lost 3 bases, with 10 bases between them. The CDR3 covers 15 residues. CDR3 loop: CASSQGRQINQPQHF. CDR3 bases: TGTGCCAGCAGCCAAGGTCGACAGATCAATCAGCCCCAGCATTTT.

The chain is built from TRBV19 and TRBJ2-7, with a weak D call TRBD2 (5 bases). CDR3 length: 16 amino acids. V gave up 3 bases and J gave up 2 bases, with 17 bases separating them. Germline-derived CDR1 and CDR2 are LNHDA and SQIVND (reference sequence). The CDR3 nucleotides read TGTGCCAGTAGTATTCTCGTATCGGGGAATACCTACGAGCAGTACTTC. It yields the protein CASSILVSGNTYEQYF.

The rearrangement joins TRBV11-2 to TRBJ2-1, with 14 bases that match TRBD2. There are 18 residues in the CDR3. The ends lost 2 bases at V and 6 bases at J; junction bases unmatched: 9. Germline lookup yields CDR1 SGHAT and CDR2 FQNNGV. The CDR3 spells CASSLRLAGGLSGNEQFF. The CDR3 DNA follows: TGTGCCAGCAGCTTACGACTAGCGGGAGGGCTCTCGGGCAATGAGCAGTTCTTC.

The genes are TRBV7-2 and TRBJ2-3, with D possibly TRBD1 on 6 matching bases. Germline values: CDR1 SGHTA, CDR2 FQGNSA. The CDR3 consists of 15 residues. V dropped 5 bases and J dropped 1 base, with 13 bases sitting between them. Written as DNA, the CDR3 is TGTGCCAGCAGCGATCAGGGGTTTGGCACAGATACGCAGTATTTT. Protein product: CASSDQGFGTDTQYF.

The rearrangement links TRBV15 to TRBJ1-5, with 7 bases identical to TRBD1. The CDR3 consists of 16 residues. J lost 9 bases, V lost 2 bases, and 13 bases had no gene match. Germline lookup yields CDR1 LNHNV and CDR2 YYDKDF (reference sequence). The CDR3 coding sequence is TGTGCCACCAGCAGACACTTCCCCGGGACAGAAAGGCCCCAGCATTTT. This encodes CATSRHFPGTERPQHF.

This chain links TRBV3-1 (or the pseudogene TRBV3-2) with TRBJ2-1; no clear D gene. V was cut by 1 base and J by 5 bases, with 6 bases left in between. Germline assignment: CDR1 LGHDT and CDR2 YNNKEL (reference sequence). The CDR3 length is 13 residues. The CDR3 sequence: CASSQAVNNEQFF. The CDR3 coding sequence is TGTGCCAGCAGCCAAGCAGTGAACAATGAGCAGTTCTTC.

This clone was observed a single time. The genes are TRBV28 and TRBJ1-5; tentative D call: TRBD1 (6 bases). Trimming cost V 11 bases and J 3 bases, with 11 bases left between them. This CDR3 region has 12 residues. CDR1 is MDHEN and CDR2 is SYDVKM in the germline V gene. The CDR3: CACRTANQPQHF. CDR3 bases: TGTGCCTGTAGGACAGCCAATCAGCCCCAGCATTTT.

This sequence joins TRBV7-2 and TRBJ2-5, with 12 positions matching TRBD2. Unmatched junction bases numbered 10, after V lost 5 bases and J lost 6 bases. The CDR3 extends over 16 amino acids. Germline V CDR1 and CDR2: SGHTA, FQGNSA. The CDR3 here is CASSRTSGTLPQTQYF. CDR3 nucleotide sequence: TGTGCCAGCAGCAGGACTAGCGGGACTCTCCCACAGACCCAGTACTTC. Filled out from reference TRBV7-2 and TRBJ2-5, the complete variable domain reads GAGVSQSPSNKVTEKGKDVELRCDPISGHTALYWYRQSLGQGLEFLIYFQGNSAPDKSGLPSDRFSAERTGGSVSTLTIQRTQQEDSAVYLCASSRTSGTLPQTQYFGPGTRLLVL.

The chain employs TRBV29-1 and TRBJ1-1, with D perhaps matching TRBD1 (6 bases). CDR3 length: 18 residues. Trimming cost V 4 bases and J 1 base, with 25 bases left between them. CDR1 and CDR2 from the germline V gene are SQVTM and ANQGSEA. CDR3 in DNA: TGCAGCGTTGCCCGGGCCTACAGGGAGGGAGGCCCGAACACTGAAGCTTTCTTT. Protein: CSVARAYREGGPNTEAFF.

The CDR3 sequence: CASSSRGLAGVTDTQYF. CDR3 DNA sequence: TGTGCCAGCAGCTCCCGAGGACTAGCGGGAGTAACAGATACGCAGTATTTT. The chain links TRBV11-2 to TRBJ2-3; 13 bases agree with TRBD2. V was clipped by 4 bases and J by 3 bases; unmatched bases: 7. Germline values: CDR1 SGHAT, CDR2 FQNNGV. The CDR3 runs to 17 residues.

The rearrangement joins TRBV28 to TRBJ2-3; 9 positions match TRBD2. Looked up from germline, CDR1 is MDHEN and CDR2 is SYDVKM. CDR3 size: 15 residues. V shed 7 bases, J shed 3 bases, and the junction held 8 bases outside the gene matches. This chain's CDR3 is CASTEREAGTDTQYF. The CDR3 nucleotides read TGTGCCAGCACCGAGCGGGAGGCGGGTACAGATACGCAGTATTTT.